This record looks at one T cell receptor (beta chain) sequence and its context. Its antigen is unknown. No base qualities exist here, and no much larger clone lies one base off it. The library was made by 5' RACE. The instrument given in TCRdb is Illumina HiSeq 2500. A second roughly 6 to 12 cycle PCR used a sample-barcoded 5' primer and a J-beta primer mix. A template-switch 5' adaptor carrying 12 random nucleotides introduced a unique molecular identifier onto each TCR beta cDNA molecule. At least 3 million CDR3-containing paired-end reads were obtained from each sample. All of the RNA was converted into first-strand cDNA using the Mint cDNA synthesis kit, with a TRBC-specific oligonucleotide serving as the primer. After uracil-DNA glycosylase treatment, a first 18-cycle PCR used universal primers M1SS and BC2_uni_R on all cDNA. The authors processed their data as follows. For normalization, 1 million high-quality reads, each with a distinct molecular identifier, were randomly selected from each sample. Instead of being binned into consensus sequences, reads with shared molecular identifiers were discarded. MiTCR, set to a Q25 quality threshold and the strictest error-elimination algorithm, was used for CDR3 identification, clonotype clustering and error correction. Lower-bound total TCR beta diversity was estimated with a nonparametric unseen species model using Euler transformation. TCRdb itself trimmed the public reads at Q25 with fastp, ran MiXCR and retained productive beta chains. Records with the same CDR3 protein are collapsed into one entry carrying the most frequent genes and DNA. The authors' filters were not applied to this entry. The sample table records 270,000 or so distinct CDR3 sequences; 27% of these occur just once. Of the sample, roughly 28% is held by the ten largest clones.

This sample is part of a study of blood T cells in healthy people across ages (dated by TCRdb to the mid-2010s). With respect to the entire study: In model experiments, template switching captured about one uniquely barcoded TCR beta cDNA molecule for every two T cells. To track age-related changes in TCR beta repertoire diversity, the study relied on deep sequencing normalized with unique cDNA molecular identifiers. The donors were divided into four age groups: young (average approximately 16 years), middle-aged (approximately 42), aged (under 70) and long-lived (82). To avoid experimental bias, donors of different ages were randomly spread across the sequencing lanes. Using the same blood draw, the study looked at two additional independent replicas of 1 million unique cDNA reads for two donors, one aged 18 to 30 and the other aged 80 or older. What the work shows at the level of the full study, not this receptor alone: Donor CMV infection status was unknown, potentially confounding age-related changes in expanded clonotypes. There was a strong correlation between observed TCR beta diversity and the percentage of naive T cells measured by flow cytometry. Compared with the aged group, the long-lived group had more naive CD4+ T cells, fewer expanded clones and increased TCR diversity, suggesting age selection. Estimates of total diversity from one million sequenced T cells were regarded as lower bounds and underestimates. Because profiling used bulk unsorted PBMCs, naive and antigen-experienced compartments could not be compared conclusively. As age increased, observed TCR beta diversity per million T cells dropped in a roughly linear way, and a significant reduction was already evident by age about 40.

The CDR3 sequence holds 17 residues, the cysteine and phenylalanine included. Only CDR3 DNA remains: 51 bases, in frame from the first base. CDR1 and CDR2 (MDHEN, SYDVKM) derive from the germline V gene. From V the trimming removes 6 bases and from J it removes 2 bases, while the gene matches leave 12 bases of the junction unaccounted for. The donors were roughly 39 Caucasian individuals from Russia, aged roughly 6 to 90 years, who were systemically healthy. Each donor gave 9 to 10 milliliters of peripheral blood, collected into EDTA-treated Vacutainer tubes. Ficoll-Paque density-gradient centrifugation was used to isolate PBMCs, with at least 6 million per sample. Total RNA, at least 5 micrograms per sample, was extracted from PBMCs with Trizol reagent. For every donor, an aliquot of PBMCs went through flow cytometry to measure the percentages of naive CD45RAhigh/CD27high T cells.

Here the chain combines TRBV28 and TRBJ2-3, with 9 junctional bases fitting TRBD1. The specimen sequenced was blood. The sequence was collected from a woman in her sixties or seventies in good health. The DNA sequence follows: TGTGCCAGCAGCCAAACAGGGGGCGCTTTGTCCACAGATACGCAGTATTTT. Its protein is CASSQTGGALSTDTQYF.